Below are 6 T cell receptor beta chains sequenced from a single sample in a study of blood T cell repertoires in COVID-19. The data were produced by immunoSEQ multiplex PCR, yet TCRdb's version contains in-frame clones alone and is incomplete. The sample contains over 150,000 clones, more than 90% of which appear only once. Sequenced input: peripheral blood. These receptor sequences come from a man aged 50 to 59 with acute or convalescent COVID-19.

The rearrangement uses TRBV5-1 and TRBJ2-7; a weak D match, TRBD1 (5 bases). Germline CDR1 and CDR2: SGHRS and YFSETQ. The V and J ends lost 8 bases and 0 bases respectively, with 9 bases between them. This CDR3 contains 12 residues. The CDR3 region has the DNA TGCGCCAGTCAGGGCAGCTCCTACGAGCAGTACTTC. This translates into CASQGSSYEQYF.

The V call is TRBV7-8, the J call TRBJ1-2; D is perhaps TRBD1 (6 bases). Deletions cut 1 base from V and 6 bases from J, with 12 bases between. Germline V gene lookup returns CDR1 SGHVS and CDR2 FQNEAQ. CDR3 size: 14 residues. The CDR3 region has the DNA TGTGCCAGCAGCTTAGAGGCAGGGGTGCATGGCTACACCTTC. It codes for CASSLEAGVHGYTF.

CDR3 loop: CASSFRFGPTRDSKLNTEAFF. For the CDR3, the DNA is TGTGCCAGCAGTTTTAGGTTTGGGCCGACCCGGGACAGTAAACTGAACACTGAAGCTTTCTTT. The V gene is TRBV27, the J gene TRBJ1-1, with TRBD1 matching 7 bases. The CDR3 has 21 amino acids. Germline assignment: CDR1 MNHEY and CDR2 SMNVEV (reference sequence). Trimming at V came to 3 bases and at J to 0 bases, leaving 22 bases not matched to a gene.

CDR3 sequence (DNA): TGTGCCAGCAGTTTCGGGGTACAACAGCCCCAGCATTTT. Protein: CASSFGVQQPQHF. This chain connects TRBV12-3 or TRBV12-4 to TRBJ1-5; D is ambiguous. V dropped 3 bases and J dropped 7 bases, with 10 bases sitting between them. The CDR3 is 13 amino acids.

The rearrangement links TRBV2 to TRBJ2-7; D possibly corresponds to TRBD1 (5 bases). Germline V gene sequence: CDR1 SNHLY, CDR2 FYNNEI. This CDR3 is built from 12 residues. Trimming left V 10 bases short and J 2 bases short, with 12 bases between. The CDR3 is CATGQNTYEQYF. The CDR3 nucleotides read TGTGCCACCGGACAAAACACCTACGAGCAGTACTTC.

The CDR3 protein is CASSWDRAHEQYF. CDR3 coding DNA: TGTGCCAGCAGTTGGGACAGGGCCCACGAGCAGTACTTC. V and J are TRBV2 and TRBJ2-7, with 9 bases that match TRBD1. This CDR3 is built from 13 residues. Germline CDR1 and CDR2: SNHLY and FYNNEI. With V trimmed by 5 bases and J by 5 bases, 4 bases remained unmatched.